The 7 T cell receptor beta chains below come from one sample, sequenced in a study of technical replicates of blood from a few donors. The protocol was immunoSEQ multiplex PCR, while the TCRdb copy is restricted to in-frame clones and leaves out a portion. The sample holds nearly 95,000 clones; 90% to 96% are singletons and the top ten take 0.36%. Sequencing was performed on T cells isolated from PBMCs. The receptors originated from a human donor in good health.

The rearrangement links TRBV11-3 to TRBJ2-3; D gene uncertain. This CDR3 spans 15 amino acids. The germline V gene has CDR1 SGHNT and CDR2 YENEEA. V shed 2 bases and J shed 4 bases, with 13 bases lying between them. The CDR3 protein is CASSLIAMSADTQYF. The CDR3 nucleotides are TGTGCCAGCAGCTTAATTGCGATGTCGGCAGATACGCAGTATTTT.

The chain couples TRBV29-1 to TRBJ1-2; TRBD1 matches at 10 bases. Germline V gene data show CDR1 as SQVTM and CDR2 as ANQGSEA. CDR3 length equals 13 residues. Unmatched junction bases numbered 2, after V lost 4 bases and J lost 3 bases. CDR3 in DNA: TGCAGCGTTGTGGGACAGGGGTACTATGGCTACACCTTC. The encoded protein is CSVVGQGYYGYTF.

This sequence joins TRBV18 and TRBJ2-3, with a possible D match to TRBD2 (7 bases). Germline loops: CDR1 KGHSH, CDR2 LQKENI. V was cut by 6 bases and J by 2 bases, with 18 bases left in between. The CDR3 has 16 amino acids. The CDR3 loop reads CASSPPEGGNTDTQYF. In DNA, the CDR3 is TGTGCCAGCTCTCCCCCCGAGGGGGGGAACACAGATACGCAGTATTTT. The entire variable domain, with the rest obtained from reference TRBV18 and TRBJ2-3, is as follows: NAGVMQNPRHLVRRRGQEARLRCSPMKGHSHVYWYRQLPEEGLKFMVYLQKENIIDESGMPKERFSAEFPKEGPSILRIQQVVRGDSAAYFCASSPPEGGNTDTQYFGPGTRLTVL.

The chain combines TRBV6-5 with TRBJ1-2, with a possible D match to TRBD1 (5 bases). CDR3 length: 12 amino acids. Per the germline V gene, CDR1 is MNHEY and CDR2 is SVGAGI. V was shortened by 6 bases and J by 4 bases, with 9 bases between the two germline ends. The chain's CDR3 is CASRGELYGYTF. The CDR3 DNA reads TGTGCCAGCAGAGGGGAACTCTATGGCTACACCTTC.

The chain joins TRBV7-9 to TRBJ1-1; the D is unclear. The V gene lost 3 bases and the J gene lost 0 bases, with 11 bases spanning the gap. From germline, CDR1 is SEHNR and CDR2 FQNEAQ (reference sequence). This CDR3 has 15 residues. The CDR3 sequence is CASSFWPEMNTEAFF. In nucleotides, the CDR3 is TGTGCCAGCAGCTTTTGGCCCGAAATGAACACTGAAGCTTTCTTT.

The chain couples TRBV2 to TRBJ1-1; D is undetermined. Trimming took off 7 bases at V and 7 bases at J, with 7 bases between the two ends. The CDR3 covers 10 residues. CDR1 and CDR2 from the germline V gene are SNHLY and FYNNEI. DNA for the CDR3: TGTGCCAGCAATCAGGTTGAAGCTTTCTTT. This codes for CASNQVEAFF.

The chain links TRBV11-3 to TRBJ1-4; D perhaps matches TRBD1 (6 bases). The CDR3 is 16 residues long. Trimming removed 4 bases from V and 4 bases from J, with 16 bases in between. Germline V gene data show CDR1 as SGHNT and CDR2 as YENEEA. CDR3 sequence (DNA): TGTGCCAGCAGCTCACCCGGACAGAAATATAATGAAAAACTGTTTTTT. Residues: CASSSPGQKYNEKLFF.